The 5 T cell receptor beta chains reported below all come from one sample, sequenced in a study of a mutant IDH1 vaccine in newly diagnosed glioma. Using immunoSEQ multiplex PCR, the repertoire was profiled, and TCRdb retains in-frame clones only, with some absent. The data contain approximately 51,000 clones, just under 80% of them singletons. Noted time point: week 5, during vaccination. Vaccinated patients received 300 ug of mutant IDH1 20-mer peptide per dose, with topical imiquimod. These TCRs are of unknown antigen specificity. Material: PBMCs, obtained from a glioma patient whose treatment included an IDH1 peptide vaccine. These receptor sequences come from a woman between 40 and 50 years old with glioma.

The chain uses TRBV29-1 and TRBJ1-6; no clear D gene. Trimming cost V 2 bases and J 9 bases, with 11 bases left between them. Germline V gives CDR1 SQVTM, CDR2 ANQGSEA. The CDR3 has 13 amino acids. The CDR3 bases are TGCAGCGTTGAAACCCAGCCAGGTTCACCCCTCCACTTT. Translated, it gives CSVETQPGSPLHF.

The chain links TRBV5-1 to TRBJ2-3, with TRBD2 identical over 12 bases. The germline gives CDR1 SGHRS, CDR2 YFSETQ. This CDR3 has 17 residues. The junction had 6 bases not matched to a gene; V was cut back by 4 bases and J by 0 bases. The CDR3 here is CASSELAGGRSTDTQYF. The CDR3 coding sequence is TGCGCCAGCAGCGAACTAGCGGGGGGCCGAAGCACAGATACGCAGTATTTT.

The CDR3 DNA sequence: TGCGCCAGCAGCTCCGGACAGGGGTCATGGGAGACCCAGTACTTC. Amino acids: CASSSGQGSWETQYF. The chain carries TRBV5-1 and TRBJ2-5, with TRBD1 identical over 9 bases. The junction had 8 bases not matched to a gene; V was cut back by 3 bases and J by 5 bases. CDR1 is SGHRS and CDR2 is YFSETQ in the germline V gene. The CDR3 is made up of 15 amino acids. Using reference TRBV5-1 and TRBJ2-5 for the parts outside the CDR3, the full variable domain is KAGVTQTPRYLIKTRGQQVTLSCSPISGHRSVSWYQQTPGQGLQFLFEYFSETQRNKGNFPGRFSGRQFSNSRSEMNVSTLELGDSALYLCASSSGQGSWETQYFGPGTRLLVL.

This clone was seen more than once but under ten times. The chain has TRBV2 and TRBJ1-5; 7 positions agree with TRBD1. J gave up 0 bases and V 6 bases, and 5 bases lay outside the gene matches. Germline-derived CDR1 and CDR2 are SNHLY and FYNNEI. The CDR3 runs 15 residues. This CDR3 reads CASSGQVFSNQPQHF. The CDR3 DNA reads as TGTGCCAGCAGCGGACAGGTCTTTAGCAATCAGCCCCAGCATTTT. Variable domain in full (rest from reference TRBV2 and TRBJ1-5): EPEVTQTPSHQVTQMGQEVILRCVPISNHLYFYWYRQILGQKVEFLVSFYNNEISEKSEIFDDQFSVERPDGSNFTLKIRSTKLEDSAMYFCASSGQVFSNQPQHFGDGTRLSIL.

The chain has TRBV5-6 and TRBJ1-3; D unclear. The V and J ends lost 1 base and 0 bases respectively, with 11 bases between them. The germline gives CDR1 SGHDT, CDR2 YYEEEE. This CDR3 is 16 amino acids long. CDR3 sequence (DNA): TGTGCCAGCAGCTTGACTCCCGGTAGCTCTGGAAACACCATATATTTT. Residues: CASSLTPGSSGNTIYF.